What follows are 8 T cell receptor beta chains derived from one specimen sequenced in a study of CD8+ T cells in alopecia areata. Extracted from the samples, RNA was reverse transcribed into cDNA to serve as the sequencing template. This table comes from immunoSEQ multiplex PCR, and its TCRdb copy is limited to in-frame clones, with some not included. Here the sample spans nearly 110,000 clones, about 83% being singletons. Described treatment: oral pan-JAK inhibitor, 5-10 mg twice daily. The sample here was CD8+ T cells sorted from blood, taken at week 24, from a patient treated with tofacitinib. All receptors come from a human donor with alopecia areata.

The chain links TRBV5-1 to TRBJ2-7; no reliable D call. Trimming took 0 bases from V and 5 from J, leaving 6 bases between them. The V gene's germline CDR1 is SGHRS and CDR2 YFSETQ. This CDR3 comprises 12 residues. The DNA of the CDR3 is TGCGCCAGCAGCTTGGGTAGGGACGAGCAGTACTTC. This sequence encodes CASSLGRDEQYF.

V is TRBV4-1 and J is TRBJ2-7, with TRBD1 as a possible D gene (5 bases). Germline CDR1 reads MGHRA; CDR2 reads YSYEKL. The length of the CDR3 is 14 residues. V lost 2 bases, J lost 0 bases, and 8 bases lay in between. The CDR3 is CASSQSRGSYEQYF. DNA of the CDR3: TGCGCCAGCAGCCAAAGTAGGGGCTCCTACGAGCAGTACTTC.

The V and J genes are TRBV9 and TRBJ1-6; 9 nucleotides line up with TRBD1. Germline V gene data show CDR1 as SGDLS and CDR2 as YYNGEE. V gave up 3 bases and J gave up 2 bases; unmatched junction bases: 3. This CDR3 region has 16 residues. The CDR3, as DNA: TGTGCCAGCAGCGGGACAGGGGAAACCTATAATTCACCCCTCCACTTT. As protein: CASSGTGETYNSPLHF.

This chain uses TRBV4-1 with TRBJ2-2; no clear D. Germline values: CDR1 MGHRA, CDR2 YSYEKL. The CDR3 is made up of 13 amino acids. V was shortened by 0 bases and J by 3 bases, with 2 bases between the two germline ends. This CDR3 is CASSQDDTGELFF. DNA of the CDR3: TGCGCCAGCAGCCAAGATGACACCGGGGAGCTGTTTTTT.

The chain is built from TRBV4-2 and TRBJ1-2; perhaps TRBD1 as D (6 bases). This CDR3 spans 16 amino acids. Germline CDR1 and CDR2: LGHNA and YNFKEQ. V lost 0 bases to trimming and J lost 2 bases, with 13 bases between them. The chain's CDR3 is CASSQEATGANYGYTF. The DNA of the CDR3 is TGTGCCAGCAGCCAAGAGGCGACAGGCGCGAACTATGGCTACACCTTC.

The chain is built from TRBV14 and TRBJ2-5; 12 bases are shared with TRBD2. V lost 0 bases and J lost 5; bases outside the gene matches: 10. CDR1 and CDR2 (germline): SGHDN, FVKESK. The CDR3 runs 18 residues. The CDR3 here is CASSQEFSSGGAMETQYF. The CDR3 DNA follows: TGTGCCAGCAGCCAAGAGTTCTCTAGCGGGGGGGCTATGGAGACCCAGTACTTC.

This chain joins TRBV4-2 and TRBJ1-3; D remains unclear. The germline V gene encodes CDR1 LGHNA and CDR2 YNFKEQ. The CDR3 loop spans 14 amino acids. Deletions cut 1 base from V and 0 bases from J, with 4 bases between. The CDR3 DNA is TGTGCCAGCAGCCAAGGAAACTCTGGAAACACCATATATTTT. It is translated as CASSQGNSGNTIYF.

This clone turned up a few times. V is TRBV7-9 and J is TRBJ1-1; D is ambiguous. Trimming cost V 5 bases and J 4 bases, with 11 bases left between them. CDR1 SEHNR and CDR2 FQNEAQ come from the germline V gene (reference sequence). There are 13 residues in the CDR3. The CDR3 sequence is CASSPPRATEAFF. The CDR3 DNA reads TGTGCCAGCAGCCCCCCTCGGGCCACTGAAGCTTTCTTT.